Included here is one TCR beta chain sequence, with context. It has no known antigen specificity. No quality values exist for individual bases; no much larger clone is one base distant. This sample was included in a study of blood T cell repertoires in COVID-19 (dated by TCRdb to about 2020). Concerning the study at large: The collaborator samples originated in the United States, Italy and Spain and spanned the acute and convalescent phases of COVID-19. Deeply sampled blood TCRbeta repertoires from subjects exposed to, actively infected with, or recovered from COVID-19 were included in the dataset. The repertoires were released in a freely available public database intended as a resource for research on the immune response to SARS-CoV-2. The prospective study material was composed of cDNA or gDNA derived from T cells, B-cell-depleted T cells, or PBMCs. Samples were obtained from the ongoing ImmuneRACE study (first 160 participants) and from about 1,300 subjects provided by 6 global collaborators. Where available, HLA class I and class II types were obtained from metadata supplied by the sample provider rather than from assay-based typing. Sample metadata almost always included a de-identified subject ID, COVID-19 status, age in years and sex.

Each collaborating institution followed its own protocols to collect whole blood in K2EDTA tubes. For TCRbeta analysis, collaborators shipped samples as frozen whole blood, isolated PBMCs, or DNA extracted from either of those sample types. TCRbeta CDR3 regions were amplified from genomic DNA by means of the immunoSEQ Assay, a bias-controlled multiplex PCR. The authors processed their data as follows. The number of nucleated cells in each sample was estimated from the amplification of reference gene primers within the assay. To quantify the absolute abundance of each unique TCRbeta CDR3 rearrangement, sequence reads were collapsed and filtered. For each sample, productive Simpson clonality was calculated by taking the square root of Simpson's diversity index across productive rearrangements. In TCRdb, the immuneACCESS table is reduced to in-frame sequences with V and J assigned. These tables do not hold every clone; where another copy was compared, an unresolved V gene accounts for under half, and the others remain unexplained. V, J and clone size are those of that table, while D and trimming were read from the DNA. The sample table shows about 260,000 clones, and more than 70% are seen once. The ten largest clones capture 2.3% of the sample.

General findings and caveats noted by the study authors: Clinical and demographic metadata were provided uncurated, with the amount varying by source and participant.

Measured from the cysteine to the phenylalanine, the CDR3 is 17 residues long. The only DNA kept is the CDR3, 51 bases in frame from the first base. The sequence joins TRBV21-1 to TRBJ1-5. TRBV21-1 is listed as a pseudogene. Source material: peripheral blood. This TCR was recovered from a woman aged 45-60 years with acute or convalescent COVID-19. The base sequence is TGTGCCAGCCGACCAGTAGGGCAGAGGGATAGCAATCAGCCCCAGCATTTT. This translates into CASRPVGQRDSNQPQHF.